This entry lists 26 T cell receptor beta chains sequenced from one sample in a study of immune heterogeneity within non-small cell lung tumors. TCR beta CDR3 was amplified by multiplex PCR using 32 V and 13 J primers. TCRdb recomputed calls from the multiplex PCR reads with MiXCR, one row per CDR3 protein. This table has fewer than 15,000 distinct CDR3 sequences, 28% appearing once. Bulk tumor gDNA, about 640 ng per sample, served as the TCR template. Several far-apart biopsies were taken per primary tumor during surgery. Those enrolled were patients newly diagnosed with untreated non-small cell lung cancer and undergoing curative surgery. The sequencing sample was made of lung tumor tissue. The receptors originated from a man aged 35-49 years with non-small cell lung cancer.

This clonotype was seen ten or more times. The CDR3 spells CASSYLLGGSGNEQFF. DNA for the CDR3: TGTGCCAGCAGTTACCTCCTTGGCGGGAGTGGGAATGAGCAGTTCTTC. The rearrangement links TRBV6-2 or TRBV6-3 to TRBJ2-1; 7 bases agree with TRBD2. Germline lookup yields CDR1 MNHEY and CDR2 SVGEGT. The CDR3 consists of 16 residues. V trimming: 2 bases; J trimming: 7 bases; junction bases outside the gene matches: 11.

On this clonotype: A much larger clonotype is one base distant, so this may be a read error. The chain combines TRBV15 with TRBJ2-2; maybe TRBD2 (6 bases). Germline V gene lookup returns CDR1 LNHNV and CDR2 YYDKDF (reference sequence). The CDR3 runs to 14 residues. CDR3 sequence reads: CTTSRPSLAGELFF. Written as DNA, the CDR3 is TGTACCACCAGCAGACCCTCCCTAGCGGGGGAGCTGTTTTTT.

This clonotype is deemed medium-sized (0.01 to 0.1%). The chain employs TRBV19 and TRBJ2-7, with 8 positions matching TRBD1. The CDR3 sequence is 15 residues long. Trimming at V came to 3 bases and at J to 5 bases, leaving 9 bases not matched to a gene. The germline CDR1 and CDR2 sequences are LNHDA and SQIVND (reference sequence). The CDR3 region is CASSIWTGLRDEQYF. The CDR3 nucleotides are TGTGCCAGTAGTATCTGGACAGGGTTAAGAGACGAGCAGTACTTC.

For this clonotype: Germline and junction disagree at one end, which may indicate a read error. This chain uses TRBV11-3 with TRBJ2-2; D perhaps matches TRBD2 (5 bases). Germline CDR1 is SGHNT and CDR2 is YENEEA. The CDR3 spans 14 residues. The CDR3 sequence is CASTPWRSTGELFF. CDR3 bases: TGTGCCAGCACCCCGTGGAGAAGCACCGGGGAGCTTTTTTTT.

Sample share makes this clonotype medium-sized. The chain joins TRBV2 to TRBJ2-5, with D tentatively TRBD2 (6 bases). The germline V and J ends were trimmed by 6 bases and 1 base, with 9 bases remaining between them. The CDR3 is 13 amino acids. CDR1 and CDR2 (germline): SNHLY, FYNNEI. Here the CDR3 DNA reads TGTGCCAGCAGCGGGGACTTCCAAGAGACCCAGTACTTC. It is translated as CASSGDFQETQYF.

By sample share, this clonotype is medium-sized. The gene calls are TRBV11-3 and TRBJ1-4; 7 nucleotides agree with TRBD1. In germline, CDR1 is SGHNT, CDR2 YENEEA. The CDR3 has 13 residues. The V and J ends lost 5 bases and 12 bases, in that order; junction bases with no gene match: 9. The CDR3 is CASSADRDRELFF. The CDR3 nucleotides read TGTGCCAGCAGCGCCGACAGGGACCGGGAACTGTTTTTT.

This clonotype was observed at least ten times. The gene calls are TRBV28 and TRBJ1-1; D gene unclear. V was pared by 1 base and J by 4 bases, with 4 bases between. Germline-derived CDR1 and CDR2 are MDHEN and SYDVKM. The CDR3 has 12 amino acids. CDR3 nucleotide sequence: TGTGCCAGCAGTTTATCCTTCACTGAAGCTTTCTTT. Its protein is CASSLSFTEAFF.

The V and J genes are TRBV6-1 and TRBJ2-5; 8 positions agree with TRBD2. The CDR3 covers 14 residues. Unmatched junction bases numbered 4, after V lost 4 bases and J lost 3 bases. Germline assignment: CDR1 MNHNS and CDR2 SASEGT. The chain's CDR3 is CASSAGLEEETQYF. CDR3 coding DNA: TGTGCCAGCAGTGCGGGACTAGAAGAAGAGACCCAGTACTTC.

By proportion, this clonotype is medium-sized (0.01 to 0.1%). The chain recombines TRBV12-3 or TRBV12-4 with TRBJ2-7; the match to TRBD2 covers 10 bases. J gave up 6 bases and V 4 bases, and 6 bases lay outside the gene matches. CDR3 length equals 14 residues. CDR3 region: CASSWTSGGLEQYF. The CDR3 nucleotides read TGTGCCAGCAGTTGGACTAGCGGAGGGCTCGAGCAGTACTTC.

This clonotype rates as medium-sized. This sequence joins TRBV20-1 and TRBJ2-1; the match to TRBD2 covers 7 bases. Germline assignment: CDR1 DFQATT and CDR2 SNEGSKA (reference sequence). The CDR3 loop spans 16 amino acids. Trimming removed 2 bases from V and 8 bases from J; junction bases left unmatched: 15. The CDR3 sequence: CSARSTGGGSIDEQFF. The CDR3 DNA reads as TGCAGTGCTAGATCAACTGGTGGCGGGAGTATTGATGAGCAGTTCTTC.

This clonotype was observed many times. The CDR3: CASSLEGNTIYF. The CDR3 DNA reads TGTGCCAGCAGCTTAGAGGGAAACACCATATATTTT. The V gene is TRBV7-9, the J gene TRBJ1-3; no firm D call. The V gene lost 1 base and the J gene lost 4 bases, with 2 bases spanning the gap. The CDR3 extends over 12 amino acids. Per the germline V gene, CDR1 is SEHNR and CDR2 is FQNEAQ (reference sequence).

This chain joins TRBV18 and TRBJ2-1; D unclear. The ends were cut back, 3 bases at V and 4 bases at J, with 13 bases in the middle. Germline V gene sequence: CDR1 KGHSH, CDR2 LQKENI. This CDR3 contains 15 residues. Here the CDR3 DNA reads TGTGCCAGCTCACCCGGATGGGGTAGTTACAATGAGCAGTTCTTC. It encodes CASSPGWGSYNEQFF.

With regard to this clonotype: A clone one base away is much larger, so this may be a read error. The rearrangement uses TRBV5-8 and TRBJ2-1; no firm D call. The CDR3 contains 13 residues. Germline V gene sequence: CDR1 SGHTS, CDR2 YDEGEE. The CDR3 sequence: CASSRLVINEQLF. The CDR3 nucleotides read TGTGCCAGCAGCCGTCTGGTGATCAATGAGCAGTTATTC.

Worth noting for this clonotype: Germline and junction disagree at one end, which may indicate a read error. The rearrangement joins TRBV11-3 to TRBJ2-7; D is possibly TRBD1 or TRBD2 (6 bases each). The CDR3 runs to 14 residues. From germline, CDR1 is SGHNT and CDR2 YENEEA. CDR3 loop: CTSSNRGVTYDQYF. Here the CDR3 DNA reads TGTACCAGCAGCAATAGGGGGGTTACCTACGACCAGTACTTC.

In its sample, this clonotype was seen many times. The chain is built from TRBV13 and TRBJ1-1; maybe TRBD1 (5 bases). Per the germline V gene, CDR1 is PRHDT and CDR2 is FYEKMQ (reference sequence). V dropped 4 bases and J dropped 5 bases, with 14 bases sitting between them. This CDR3 region has 14 residues. The CDR3 sequence is CASSWGRGSTEAFF. The CDR3 DNA is TGTGCCAGCAGCTGGGGGAGGGGATCGACTGAAGCTTTCTTT.

In this sample, this clonotype is medium-sized (0.01 to 0.1%). The rearrangement joins TRBV15 to TRBJ1-6; weak D call: TRBD1 (6 bases). V was clipped by 4 bases and J by 9 bases, with 16 bases between them. Germline assignment: CDR1 LNHNV and CDR2 YYDKDF (reference sequence). This CDR3 region has 15 residues. CDR3 nucleotide sequence: TGTGCCACCAGCACATATAGGGGGATCGGTTCACCCCTCCACTTT. Protein: CATSTYRGIGSPLHF.

The genes are TRBV19 and TRBJ1-1, with 9 bases lining up with TRBD1. This CDR3 contains 14 residues. Unmatched junction bases numbered 6, after V lost 6 bases and J lost 4 bases. Germline CDR1 and CDR2: LNHDA and SQIVND (reference sequence). The CDR3 region is CASSKTTGGTEAFF. The CDR3 bases are TGTGCCAGTAGCAAAACGACAGGGGGCACTGAAGCTTTCTTT.

Relative to its sample, this clonotype is medium-sized (0.01 to 0.1%). The J gene is TRBJ1-5, the V gene TRBV6-1; D gene uncertain. This CDR3 has 14 amino acids. The germline gives CDR1 MNHNS, CDR2 SASEGT. Trimming removed 4 bases from V and 2 bases from J, with 9 bases in between. As DNA, the CDR3 is TGTGCCAGCAGTGTAAACTCGGGCAATCAGCCCCAGCATTTT. Encoded protein: CASSVNSGNQPQHF.

A note on this clonotype: A read error is possible here, since a much larger clone lies one base away. J is TRBJ2-3 and V is TRBV9; TRBD1 or TRBD2 may be the D gene (5 bases each). The CDR3 covers 17 residues. V was trimmed by 6 bases and J by 0 bases, leaving 20 bases between them. Per the germline V gene, CDR1 is SGDLS and CDR2 is YYNGEE. CDR3: CASNVDGTTTSTDTQYF. The CDR3 region has the DNA TGTGCCAGCAACGTGGACGGGACCACGACTAGCACAGATACGCAGTATTTT.

This chain uses TRBV5-6 with TRBJ2-1; 7 bases match TRBD2. Germline V gives CDR1 SGHDT, CDR2 YYEEEE. V shed 0 bases, J shed 3 bases, and the junction held 6 bases outside the gene matches. This CDR3 comprises 16 residues. The CDR3 sequence: CASSLGAAGYYNEQFF. The CDR3 bases are TGTGCCAGCAGCTTGGGGGCAGCGGGATACTACAATGAGCAGTTCTTC.

This clonotype has ten or more counts. This CDR3 is CASSKGRRGLRDGELFF. In DNA form, the CDR3 reads TGTGCCAGTAGTAAGGGTCGACGCGGGCTGAGGGACGGGGAGCTGTTTTTT. V and J are TRBV19 and TRBJ2-2; TRBD2 might be the D (5 bases). Between the trimmed V and J ends, which lost 4 bases and 7 bases, there was a span of 22 bases. This CDR3 comprises 17 residues. Germline V CDR1 and CDR2: LNHDA, SQIVND (reference sequence).

The rearrangement uses TRBV20-1 and TRBJ2-1; 11 nucleotides match TRBD2. CDR3 length equals 16 residues. CDR1 and CDR2 from the germline V gene are DFQATT and SNEGSKA (reference sequence). CDR3 amino acids: CSLSGGSSGGDNEQFF. The CDR3 DNA follows: TGCAGCCTTTCAGGGGGGAGTAGCGGGGGGGACAATGAGCAGTTCTTC.

As to this clonotype: A much larger clone lies one base from this, so it may be a read error. This chain joins TRBV9 and TRBJ1-1, with 8 bases that match TRBD1. This CDR3 is 13 amino acids long. CDR1 is SGDLS, CDR2 YYNGEE, per germline. The CDR3 loop is CASSPGGRTEDFF. DNA of the CDR3: TGTGCCAGCAGCCCAGGGGGCCGGACTGAAGATTTCTTT.

Turning to this clonotype: Given a much more abundant clone one base away, this may be a read error. Here the CDR3 reads CAISSSTGLTNSPLHF. The CDR3 DNA reads TGTGCCATCAGCTCCTCTACAGGGTTAACAAATTCACCCCTCCACTTT. The V call is TRBV5-6, the J call TRBJ1-6; D might be TRBD1 (6 bases). The CDR3 extends over 16 amino acids. CDR1 is SGHDT and CDR2 is YYEEEE in the germline V gene.

A remark on this clonotype: A clone one base away is much larger, so this may be a read error. V is TRBV2 and J is TRBJ2-1; D is unclear. Trimming removed 4 bases from V and 6 bases from J, with 13 bases in between. The CDR3 covers 14 residues. The germline CDR1 and CDR2 sequences are SNHLY and FYNNEI. This CDR3 reads CASSVSRLGNEQFF. In nucleotides, the CDR3 is TGTGCCAGCAGTGTGAGCAGGTTGGGCAATGAGCAGTTCTTC.

As for this clonotype: Compared with germline, one end of the junction differs, possibly owing to a read error. The CDR3 spells CSATGHLSNQTQHF. In nucleotides, the CDR3 is TGCAGTGCAACCGGACACCTGAGCAATCAGACCCAGCATTTT. This chain joins TRBV20-1 and TRBJ1-5, with D possibly being TRBD1 (5 bases). The CDR3 has 14 residues. Germline-derived CDR1 and CDR2 are DFQATT and SNEGSKA (reference sequence).